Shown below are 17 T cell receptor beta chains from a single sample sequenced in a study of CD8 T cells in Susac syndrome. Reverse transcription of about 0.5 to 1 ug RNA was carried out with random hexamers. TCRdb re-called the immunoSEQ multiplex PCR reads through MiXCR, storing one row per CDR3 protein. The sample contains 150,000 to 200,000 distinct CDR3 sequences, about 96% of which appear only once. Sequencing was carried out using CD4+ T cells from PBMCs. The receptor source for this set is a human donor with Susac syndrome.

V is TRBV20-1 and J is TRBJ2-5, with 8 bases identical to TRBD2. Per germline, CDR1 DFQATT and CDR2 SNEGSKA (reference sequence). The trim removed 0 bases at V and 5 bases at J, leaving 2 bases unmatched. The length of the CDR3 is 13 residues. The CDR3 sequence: CSARDSGVETQYF. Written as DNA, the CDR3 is TGCAGTGCTAGAGATAGCGGGGTCGAGACCCAGTACTTC.

Here the CDR3 DNA reads TGTGCCACCCGCGGTCCACAAGAGACCCAGTACTTC. Translation: CATRGPQETQYF. The chain uses TRBV18 and TRBJ2-5, with no clear D. The CDR3 is made up of 12 amino acids. V lost 10 bases, J lost 2 bases, and 11 bases lay in between. CDR1 KGHSH and CDR2 LQKENI come from the germline V gene.

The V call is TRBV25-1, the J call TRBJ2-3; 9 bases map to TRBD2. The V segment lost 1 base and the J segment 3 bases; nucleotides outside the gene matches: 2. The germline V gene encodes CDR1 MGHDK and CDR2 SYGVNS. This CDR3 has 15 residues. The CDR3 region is CASSEFLAGTDTQYF. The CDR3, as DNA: TGTGCCAGCAGTGAATTTCTAGCGGGAACAGATACGCAGTATTTT.

The CDR3 DNA sequence: TGTGCCACGGGACAGAGGATCTACAATGAGCAGTTCTTC. It yields the protein CATGQRIYNEQFF. The chain uses TRBV28 and TRBJ2-1; 7 bases match TRBD1. Germline assignment: CDR1 MDHEN and CDR2 SYDVKM. V gave up 10 bases and J gave up 3 bases; unmatched junction bases: 6. The length of the CDR3 is 13 residues.

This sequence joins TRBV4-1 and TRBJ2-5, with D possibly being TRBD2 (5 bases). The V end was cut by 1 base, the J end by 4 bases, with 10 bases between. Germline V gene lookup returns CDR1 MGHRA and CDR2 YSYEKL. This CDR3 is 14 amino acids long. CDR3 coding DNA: TGCGCCAGCAGCCAAGCGGGGATGGGAGAGACCCAGTACTTC. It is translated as CASSQAGMGETQYF.

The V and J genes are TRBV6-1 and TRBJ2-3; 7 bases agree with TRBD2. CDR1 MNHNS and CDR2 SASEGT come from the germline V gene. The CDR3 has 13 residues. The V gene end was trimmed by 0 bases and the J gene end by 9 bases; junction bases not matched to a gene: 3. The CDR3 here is CASSEAGGPTQYF. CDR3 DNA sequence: TGTGCCAGCAGTGAAGCGGGAGGGCCGACGCAGTATTTT.

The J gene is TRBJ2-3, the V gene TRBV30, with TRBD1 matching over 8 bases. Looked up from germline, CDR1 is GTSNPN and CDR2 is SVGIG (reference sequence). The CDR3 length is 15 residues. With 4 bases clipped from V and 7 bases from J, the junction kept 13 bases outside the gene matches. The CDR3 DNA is TGTGCCTGGACCCTAGCCGGGACAGGACAGAATACGCAGTATTTT. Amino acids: CAWTLAGTGQNTQYF.

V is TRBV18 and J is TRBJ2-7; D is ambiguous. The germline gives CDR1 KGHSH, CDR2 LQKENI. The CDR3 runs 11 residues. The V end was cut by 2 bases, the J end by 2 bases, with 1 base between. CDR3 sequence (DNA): TGTGCCAGCTCACCAACCTACGAGCAGTACGTC. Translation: CASSPTYEQYV.

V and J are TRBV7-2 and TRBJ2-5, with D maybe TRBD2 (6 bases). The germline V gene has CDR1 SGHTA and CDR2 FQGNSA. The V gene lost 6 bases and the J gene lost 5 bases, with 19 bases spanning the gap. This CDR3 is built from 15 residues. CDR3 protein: CASSSEGAGWETQYF. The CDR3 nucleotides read TGTGCCAGCAGTTCGGAGGGAGCTGGGTGGGAGACCCAGTACTTC.

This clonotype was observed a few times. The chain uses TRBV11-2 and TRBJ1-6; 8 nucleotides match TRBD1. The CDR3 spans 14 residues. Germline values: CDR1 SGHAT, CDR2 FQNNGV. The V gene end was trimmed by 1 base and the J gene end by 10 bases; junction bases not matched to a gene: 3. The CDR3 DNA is TGTGCCAGCAGCTTAGTACAGGGGGGCTCACCCCTCCACTTT. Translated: CASSLVQGGSPLHF.

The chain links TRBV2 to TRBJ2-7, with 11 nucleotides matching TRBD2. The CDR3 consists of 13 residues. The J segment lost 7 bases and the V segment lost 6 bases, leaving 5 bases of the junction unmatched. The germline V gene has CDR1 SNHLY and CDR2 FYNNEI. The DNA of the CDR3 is TGTGCCAGCAGACTAGCGGGAGCTGGGGAGCAGTACTTC. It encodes CASRLAGAGEQYF.

The CDR3 nucleotides are TGTGCCAGCAGTGAGTGGGAGACCCAGTACTTC. This codes for CASSEWETQYF. The chain carries TRBV2 and TRBJ2-5; D gene unclear. The CDR3 is 11 residues long. Trimming took off 3 bases at V and 5 bases at J, with 4 bases between the two ends. Germline values: CDR1 SNHLY, CDR2 FYNNEI.

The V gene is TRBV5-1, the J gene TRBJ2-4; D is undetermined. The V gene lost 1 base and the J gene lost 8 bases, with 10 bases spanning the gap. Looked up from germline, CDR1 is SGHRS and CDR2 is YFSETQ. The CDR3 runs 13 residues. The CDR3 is CASSLTYRDIQYF. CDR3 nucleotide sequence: TGCGCCAGCAGCTTGACCTATAGGGACATTCAGTACTTC. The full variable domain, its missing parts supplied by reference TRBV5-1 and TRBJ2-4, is KAGVTQTPRYLIKTRGQQVTLSCSPISGHRSVSWYQQTPGQGLQFLFEYFSETQRNKGNFPGRFSGRQFSNSRSEMNVSTLELGDSALYLCASSLTYRDIQYFGAGTRLSVL.

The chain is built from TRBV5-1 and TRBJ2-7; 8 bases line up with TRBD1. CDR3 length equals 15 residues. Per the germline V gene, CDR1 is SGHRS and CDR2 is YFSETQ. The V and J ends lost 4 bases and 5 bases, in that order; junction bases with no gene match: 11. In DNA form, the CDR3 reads TGCGCCAGCAGCATCGGACAGGGTAGGATCGACGAGCAGTACTTC. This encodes CASSIGQGRIDEQYF.

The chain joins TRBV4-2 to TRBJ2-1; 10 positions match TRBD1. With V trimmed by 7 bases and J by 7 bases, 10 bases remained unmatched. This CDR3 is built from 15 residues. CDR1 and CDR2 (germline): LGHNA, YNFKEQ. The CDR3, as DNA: TGTGCCAGCACACCGGGACAGGGGCGAGTAAATGAGCAGTTCTTC. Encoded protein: CASTPGQGRVNEQFF.

The CDR3 is CASSYRVSTDTQYF. The CDR3 coding sequence is TGTGCCAGCAGCTACAGGGTTAGCACAGATACGCAGTATTTT. The gene calls are TRBV12-3 or TRBV12-4 and TRBJ2-3; maybe TRBD1 (6 bases). The CDR3 is made up of 14 amino acids. Trimming cost V 6 bases and J 0 bases, with 10 bases left between them.

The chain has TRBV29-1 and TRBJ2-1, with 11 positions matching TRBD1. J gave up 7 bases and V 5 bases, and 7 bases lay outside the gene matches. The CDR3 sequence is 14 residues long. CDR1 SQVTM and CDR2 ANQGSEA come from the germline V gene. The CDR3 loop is CSVQGQGVTNEQFF. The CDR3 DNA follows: TGCAGCGTTCAGGGACAGGGGGTTACGAATGAGCAGTTCTTC.